These 25 T cell receptor beta chains share one sample of origin, sequenced in a study of early T cells in non-severe SARS-CoV-2 infection. TCRdb reprocessed the 5' RACE reads with MiXCR, giving one entry per CDR3 protein. The sample lists 80,000 to 95,000 distinct CDR3 sequences; roughly 15% were seen once. The sequencing here drew on whole blood, taken at baseline. The receptors stem from an adult who was a healthcare worker with PCR-confirmed SARS-CoV-2 infection or an uninfected control (not recorded which).

This chain connects TRBV4-1 to TRBJ2-7; TRBD2 agrees at 10 bases. Germline V CDR1 and CDR2: MGHRA, YSYEKL. V shed 4 bases and J 6 bases; nucleotides not matched to a gene: 21. There are 19 residues in the CDR3. CDR3 residues: CASSPRAGTSALTASEQYF. In DNA, the CDR3 is TGCGCCAGCAGCCCGAGGGCCGGGACTAGCGCGTTAACGGCGTCCGAGCAGTACTTC.

This clonotype was seen ten or more times. This rearrangement joins TRBV11-2 to TRBJ1-2, with D uncertain. This CDR3 is 17 amino acids long. V was cut by 2 bases and J by 4 bases, with 20 bases left in between. Germline assignment: CDR1 SGHAT and CDR2 FQNNGV. This CDR3 is CASSLNGDEVWLYGYTF. Written as DNA, the CDR3 is TGTGCCAGCAGCTTAAACGGCGACGAGGTTTGGCTCTATGGCTACACCTTC. The full variable domain, rest sourced from reference TRBV11-2 and TRBJ1-2, is EAGVAQSPRYKIIEKRQSVAFWCNPISGHATLYWYQQILGQGPKLLIQFQNNGVVDDSQLPKDRFSAERLKGVDSTLKIQPAKLEDSAVYLCASSLNGDEVWLYGYTFGSGTRLTVV.

This chain uses TRBV6-6 with TRBJ2-7; D gene ambiguous. V was cut by 6 bases and J by 2 bases, with 11 bases left in between. This CDR3 is built from 13 residues. Germline CDR1 and CDR2: MNHNY and SVGAGI (reference sequence). CDR3 loop: CASSEPGPYEQYF. DNA for the CDR3: TGTGCCAGCAGCGAACCGGGCCCCTACGAGCAGTACTTC.

This clonotype was seen repeatedly, ten times or more. This chain joins TRBV24-1 and TRBJ2-7, with D perhaps TRBD1 or TRBD2 (5 bases each). The CDR3 has 14 residues. V was shortened by 7 bases and J by 2 bases, with 14 bases between the two germline ends. Germline CDR1 is KGHDR and CDR2 is SFDVKD. CDR3 DNA sequence: TGTGCCACCAGCGCCGGGGCACCAACCTACGAGCAGTACTTC. Translation: CATSAGAPTYEQYF.

This clonotype was detected a few times. The chain couples TRBV7-9 to TRBJ1-3; 7 nucleotides match TRBD1. V lost 5 bases, J lost 8 bases, and 9 bases stayed unmatched. This CDR3 region has 14 residues. Looked up from germline, CDR1 is SEHNR and CDR2 is FQNEAQ (reference sequence). DNA for the CDR3: TGTGCCAGCAGCCCGACAGGGTATCTGGACACCATATATTTT. Protein sequence: CASSPTGYLDTIYF.

V is TRBV6-5 and J is TRBJ1-1; no clear D gene. V was pared by 8 bases and J by 4 bases, with 11 bases between. This CDR3 region has 12 residues. Germline CDR1 reads MNHEY; CDR2 reads SVGAGI. CDR3 sequence (DNA): TGTGCCAGCTGCATTTGGGGCACTGAAGCTTTCTTT. It encodes CASCIWGTEAFF.

This clonotype was seen a handful of times. V and J are TRBV5-6 and TRBJ2-1; D remains ambiguous. The germline CDR1 and CDR2 sequences are SGHDT and YYEEEE. The CDR3 sequence is 11 residues long. Trimming stripped 3 bases from V and 10 bases from J, with 8 bases between. The CDR3 bases are TGTGCCAGCAGCTCTTCTTGGGAGCAGTTCTTC. It encodes CASSSSWEQFF.

The J gene is TRBJ2-7, the V gene TRBV18; TRBD1 aligns across 7 bases. V shed 2 bases, J shed 1 base, and the junction held 5 bases outside the gene matches. The CDR3 covers 15 residues. In germline, CDR1 is KGHSH, CDR2 LQKENI. Here the CDR3 reads CASSPSPTGSYEQYF. CDR3 bases: TGTGCCAGCTCACCATCGCCGACAGGGTCCTACGAGCAGTACTTC.

The J gene is TRBJ2-4, the V gene TRBV3-1; D unresolved. There are 14 residues in the CDR3. The V gene lost 0 bases and the J gene lost 9 bases, with 12 bases spanning the gap. The germline gives CDR1 LGHDT, CDR2 YNNKEL (reference sequence). CDR3 bases: TGTGCCAGCAGCCAAGATCCTGGGTCAAGCATTCAGTACTTC. Translating gives CASSQDPGSSIQYF.

This clonotype was found a few times. The V and J genes are TRBV7-2 and TRBJ1-2; 9 nucleotides line up with TRBD1. The CDR3 is 13 residues long. V lost 5 bases to trimming and J lost 6 bases; unmatched junction nucleotides: 4. Germline CDR1 SGHTA, CDR2 FQGNSA. This CDR3 reads CASSAQGADGYTF. For the CDR3, the DNA is TGTGCCAGCAGCGCACAGGGGGCTGATGGCTACACCTTC.

The chain links TRBV18 to TRBJ1-5; D is undetermined. The V and J ends lost 5 bases and 4 bases respectively, with 12 bases between them. The length of the CDR3 is 14 residues. From germline, CDR1 is KGHSH and CDR2 LQKENI. The chain's CDR3 is CASSSSGGNQPQHF. The CDR3 nucleotides read TGTGCCAGCTCAAGTTCCGGCGGTAATCAGCCCCAGCATTTT.

The chain recombines TRBV7-8 with TRBJ2-3; TRBD1 might be the D (5 bases). The CDR3 is 14 residues long. Germline V gives CDR1 SGHVS, CDR2 FQNEAQ. The V gene lost 5 bases and the J gene lost 4 bases, with 13 bases spanning the gap. Here the CDR3 reads CASSPLQGPDTQYF. In DNA, the CDR3 is TGTGCCAGCAGCCCACTGCAGGGCCCAGATACGCAGTATTTT.

This clonotype was seen more than once but under ten times. The chain joins TRBV14 to TRBJ1-2; 7 bases map to TRBD1. J was trimmed by 4 bases and V by 1 base; bases with no gene match: 0. The CDR3 is made up of 13 amino acids. The germline V gene encodes CDR1 SGHDN and CDR2 FVKESK. Here the CDR3 DNA reads TGTGCCAGCAGCCAAGGGACAGGCTATGGCTACACCTTC. Protein product: CASSQGTGYGYTF.

The V call is TRBV9, the J call TRBJ2-6, with 8 bases that match TRBD2. CDR1 and CDR2 (germline): SGDLS, YYNGEE. This CDR3 comprises 18 residues. Trimming removed 5 bases from V and 3 bases from J; junction bases left unmatched: 13. Here the CDR3 DNA reads TGTGCCAGCAGGGGAGATACTAGCGGCACTCGTGGGGCCAACGTCCTGACTTTC. Translation: CASRGDTSGTRGANVLTF.

V usage is TRBV6-2 or TRBV6-3 and J usage is TRBJ2-4, with D perhaps TRBD1 or TRBD2 (5 bases each). Trimming pared 5 bases from V and 4 bases from J, leaving 12 bases between. Germline CDR1 reads MNHEY; CDR2 reads SVGEGT. This CDR3 comprises 14 residues. CDR3 nucleotides: TGTGCCAGCAGTAAAAGGGACCCTAAAAACATTCAGTACTTC. This gives the protein CASSKRDPKNIQYF.

This chain links TRBV27 with TRBJ2-1, with 7 positions matching TRBD2. The length of the CDR3 is 14 residues. With 6 bases clipped from V and 8 bases from J, the junction kept 10 bases outside the gene matches. CDR1 and CDR2 (germline): MNHEY, SMNVEV (reference sequence). In DNA, the CDR3 is TGTGCCAGCAGACGACGACTAGCCTCGGATGAGCAGTTCTTC. Its translation is CASRRRLASDEQFF.

This clonotype was counted a few times. The rearrangement joins TRBV7-2 to TRBJ2-1, with D tentatively TRBD2 (6 bases). The CDR3 extends over 18 amino acids. The V gene's germline CDR1 is SGHTA and CDR2 FQGNSA. Trimming removed 1 base at V and 8 bases at J, with 24 bases between. The CDR3 sequence is CASSLGQYGTHNGDEQFF. In DNA, the CDR3 is TGTGCCAGCAGCTTAGGACAATACGGGACTCATAATGGGGATGAGCAGTTCTTC. The full variable domain, in which reference TRBV7-2 and TRBJ2-1 provide the parts outside the CDR3, is GAGVSQSPSNKVTEKGKDVELRCDPISGHTALYWYRQSLGQGLEFLIYFQGNSAPDKSGLPSDRFSAERTGGSVSTLTIQRTQQEDSAVYLCASSLGQYGTHNGDEQFFGPGTRLTVL.

V usage is TRBV11-2 and J usage is TRBJ2-1; 15 bases map to TRBD2. The CDR3 consists of 15 residues. The germline V gene has CDR1 SGHAT and CDR2 FQNNGV. J gave up 13 bases and V 4 bases, and 8 bases lay outside the gene matches. The CDR3 coding sequence is TGTGCCAGCAGCTCCGGGACTAGCGGGAGGTCGGGACAGTTCTTC. It translates to CASSSGTSGRSGQFF.

This clonotype was counted at least ten times. V usage is TRBV6-2 or TRBV6-3 and J usage is TRBJ1-1, with unresolved D. V was trimmed by 0 bases and J by 3 bases, leaving 5 bases between them. The CDR3 covers 13 residues. Germline lookup yields CDR1 MNHEY and CDR2 SVGEGT. CDR3 sequence (DNA): TGTGCCAGCAGTTACTCGGGGTACACTGAAGCTTTCTTT. It yields the protein CASSYSGYTEAFF.

The gene calls are TRBV7-6 and TRBJ2-3, with TRBD2 identical over 14 bases. With 5 bases clipped from V and 5 bases from J, the junction kept 6 bases outside the gene matches. The CDR3 runs 16 residues. CDR1 and CDR2 from the germline V gene are SGHVS and FNYEAQ. CDR3 in amino acids: CASSQKTSGGGDTQYF. Written as DNA, the CDR3 is TGTGCCAGCAGCCAAAAGACTAGCGGGGGGGGAGATACGCAGTATTTT.

This clonotype was counted only a few times. This rearrangement joins TRBV18 to TRBJ2-1, with D tentatively TRBD2 (5 bases). Trimming pared 0 bases from V and 3 bases from J, leaving 12 bases between. Germline values: CDR1 KGHSH, CDR2 LQKENI. CDR3 length equals 16 residues. As DNA, the CDR3 is TGTGCCAGCTCACCACCGAAGGGAGTTTACTACAATGAGCAGTTCTTC. Its protein is CASSPPKGVYYNEQFF.

A few counts support this clonotype. The chain uses TRBV7-9 and TRBJ1-1; D is unresolved. Germline V gene data show CDR1 as SEHNR and CDR2 as FQNEAQ (reference sequence). CDR3 length: 14 residues. V was pared by 4 bases and J by 5 bases, with 14 bases between. CDR3 protein: CASSSSGISTEAFF. CDR3 sequence (DNA): TGTGCCAGCAGCTCCTCCGGTATATCAACTGAAGCTTTCTTT.

This clonotype showed up many times. The CDR3 protein is CASSPRDRGYEQYF. The CDR3 DNA reads as TGTGCCAGCAGCCCCCGGGACAGGGGCTACGAGCAGTACTTC. This chain connects TRBV21-1 to TRBJ2-7; TRBD1, as called in the table, went unchecked against the DNA. TRBV21-1 is deemed a pseudogene. The CDR3 contains 14 residues.

This clonotype was recorded a few times. V is TRBV4-1 and J is TRBJ2-1; 7 nucleotides match TRBD1. The germline V gene has CDR1 MGHRA and CDR2 YSYEKL. J gave up 3 bases and V 3 bases, and 5 bases lay outside the gene matches. CDR3 length: 15 amino acids. CDR3 region: CASSHGTADYNEQFF. The CDR3 coding sequence is TGCGCCAGCAGCCATGGGACAGCCGACTACAATGAGCAGTTCTTC.

This clonotype was recorded at least ten times. This sequence joins TRBV11-2 and TRBJ2-7, with a possible D match to TRBD2 (6 bases). The CDR3 sequence is 15 residues long. The V end lost 4 bases, the J end lost 2 bases, and 15 bases lay between the germline ends. In germline, CDR1 is SGHAT, CDR2 FQNNGV. The DNA of the CDR3 is TGTGCCAGCAGCTCCACGAGCGGGCCCGCCTACGAGCAGTACTTC. Residues: CASSSTSGPAYEQYF. Full variable domain (rest looked up from reference TRBV11-2 and TRBJ2-7): EAGVAQSPRYKIIEKRQSVAFWCNPISGHATLYWYQQILGQGPKLLIQFQNNGVVDDSQLPKDRFSAERLKGVDSTLKIQPAKLEDSAVYLCASSSTSGPAYEQYFGPGTRLTVT.